The T cell receptor (beta chain) described here comes from a study of monozygotic twins with cystic fibrosis. Germline CDR1 reads SQVTM; CDR2 reads ANQGSEA. CDR3 length: 14 amino acids. The germline V and J ends were trimmed by 2 bases and 3 bases, with 11 bases remaining between them. Measured with immunoSEQ multiplex PCR; TCRdb has only the in-frame clones, and not every one. The sample has roughly 25,000 clones, approximately 96% seen once. The receptor was isolated from a girl aged 2 to 9 with cystic fibrosis. V is TRBV29-1 and J is TRBJ2-1; D is ambiguous. Sequencing was done on a sample of blood. The CDR3 nucleotides read TGCAGCGTTGAACCAGGAGACCTCTACAATGAGCAGTTCTTC. It encodes CSVEPGDLYNEQFF.